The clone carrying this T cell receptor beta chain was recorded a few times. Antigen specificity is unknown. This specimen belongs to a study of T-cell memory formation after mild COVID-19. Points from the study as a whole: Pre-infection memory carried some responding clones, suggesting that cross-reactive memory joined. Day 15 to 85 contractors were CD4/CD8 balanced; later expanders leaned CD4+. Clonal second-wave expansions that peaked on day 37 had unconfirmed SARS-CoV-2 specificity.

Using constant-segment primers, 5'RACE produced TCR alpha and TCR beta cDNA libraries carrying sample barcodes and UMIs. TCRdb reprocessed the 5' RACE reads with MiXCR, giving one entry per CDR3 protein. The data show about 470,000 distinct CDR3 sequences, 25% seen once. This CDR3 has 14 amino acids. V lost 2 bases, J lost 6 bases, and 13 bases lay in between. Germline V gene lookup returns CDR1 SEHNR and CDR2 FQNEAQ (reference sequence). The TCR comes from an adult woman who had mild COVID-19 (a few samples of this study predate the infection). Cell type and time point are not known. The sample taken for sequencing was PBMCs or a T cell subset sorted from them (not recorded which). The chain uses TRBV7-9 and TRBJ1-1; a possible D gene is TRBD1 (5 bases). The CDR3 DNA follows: TGTGCCAGCAGCTTACGGCAGGGCTTGGCTGAAGCTTTCTTT. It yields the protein CASSLRQGLAEAFF.